The subject of this entry is one T cell receptor beta chain. The source of the sample is a study of identical twins. Template switching, a step in the protocol, added a universal primer site, and cDNA carried unique molecular identifiers. TCRdb redid the calling of the 5' RACE reads with MiXCR, one entry per CDR3 protein. The table shows hundreds of thousands of distinct CDR3 sequences, with around 20% occurring only once. Donors uniformly comprised healthy Caucasians. This CDR3 is 14 amino acids long. The V gene lost 6 bases and the J gene lost 3 bases, with 16 bases spanning the gap. Per germline, CDR1 SGHRS and CDR2 YFSETQ. This sample was also put to use in a study of T cells expressing NK-cell markers. As that study records: Dominant NKG2C+ clonotypes made up about 1.0-7.0% of CD8+ T cells in roughly 6 donors. Four donors showed these clonotypes also leading the CD3+CD56-NKG2C+ fraction.

Sequenced sample: PBMCs. This sequence originates from a woman younger than 30 in good health. The chain is built from TRBV5-1 and TRBJ2-7, with a possible D match to TRBD1 (5 bases). The CDR3 reads CASKGSQTSYEQYF. The CDR3 nucleotides are TGCGCCAGCAAGGGGTCCCAAACGAGCTACGAGCAGTACTTC.